This passage covers 32 T cell receptor beta chains from one sample sequenced in a study of blood T cell repertoires in COVID-19. Clones were sequenced by immunoSEQ multiplex PCR, and TCRdb holds only the in-frame ones, with some missing. The data contain around 41,000 clones, over 70% of them singletons. Sequencing used peripheral blood. The receptors here all came from an elderly woman with active or convalescent COVID-19.

The rearrangement uses TRBV7-2 and TRBJ2-1; D is possibly TRBD2 (6 bases). This CDR3 has 14 amino acids. Germline V CDR1 and CDR2: SGHTA, FQGNSA. The V end lost 2 bases, the J end lost 5 bases, and 10 bases lay between the germline ends. The CDR3 nucleotides are TGTGCCAGCAGCTTAAATAGCGGAAACAATGAGCAGTTCTTC. Its protein product is CASSLNSGNNEQFF.

The gene calls are TRBV12-3 or TRBV12-4 and TRBJ2-1; D remains unclear. CDR3 length: 10 amino acids. V lost 6 bases and J lost 8, with 5 bases in between. CDR3 sequence reads: CASRSYEQFF. The CDR3 DNA follows: TGTGCCAGCAGGTCTTATGAGCAGTTCTTC.

This sequence joins TRBV12-3 or TRBV12-4 and TRBJ1-1; tentatively, D is TRBD1 (6 bases). Between the trimmed V and J ends, which lost 5 bases and 8 bases, there was a span of 15 bases. The CDR3 covers 13 residues. CDR3 DNA sequence: TGTGCCAGCAGTGCAACGCACAGGGAGGAAGCTTTCTTT. Translating it yields CASSATHREEAFF.

J is TRBJ2-5 and V is TRBV20-1; D gene unclear. The CDR3 is made up of 12 amino acids. V lost 3 bases to trimming and J lost 1 base, with 6 bases between them. Germline assignment: CDR1 DFQATT and CDR2 SNEGSKA (reference sequence). The CDR3 bases are TGCAGTGCTAGTGGGCCCCAAGAGACCCAGTACTTC. Its protein is CSASGPQETQYF.

Only a few counts were recorded for this clone. The chain recombines TRBV28 with TRBJ1-1, with D perhaps matching TRBD1 (6 bases). From germline, CDR1 is MDHEN and CDR2 SYDVKM. The V end lost 7 bases, the J end lost 0 bases, and 12 bases lay between the germline ends. There are 14 residues in the CDR3. CDR3 in DNA: TGTGCCAGCAAACCGGGACAAATGAACACTGAAGCTTTCTTT. Translating it yields CASKPGQMNTEAFF.

The chain carries TRBV4-2 and TRBJ1-3, with D possibly TRBD1 on 5 matching bases. The CDR3 length is 15 residues. The germline gives CDR1 LGHNA, CDR2 YNFKEQ. Trimming shortened V by 0 bases and J by 2 bases, and 8 bases separated the two germline ends. The CDR3 protein is CASSQDSTAGNTIYF. Here the CDR3 DNA reads TGTGCCAGCAGCCAAGATTCGACAGCTGGAAACACCATATATTTT.

The V call is TRBV6-2 or TRBV6-3, the J call TRBJ1-5, with no clear D. CDR3 length: 14 amino acids. Trimming took 2 bases from V and 4 from J, leaving 9 bases between them. The germline V gene encodes CDR1 MNHEY and CDR2 SVGEGT. The CDR3 bases are TGTGCCAGCAGTTACGGGAGACGGAATCAGCCCCAGCATTTT. Its translation is CASSYGRRNQPQHF.

The chain uses TRBV5-6 and TRBJ1-3, with 7 bases aligning to TRBD1. After removal of 4 bases from V and 0 bases from J, the junction contained 1 base not matched to a gene. The CDR3 is 14 residues long. Germline lookup yields CDR1 SGHDT and CDR2 YYEEEE. This chain's CDR3 is CASSGTVSGNTIYF. CDR3 nucleotides: TGTGCCAGCAGCGGGACAGTCTCTGGAAACACCATATATTTT.

The chain links TRBV18 to TRBJ1-2, with D possibly matching TRBD1 (6 bases). The CDR3 totals 15 residues. CDR1 and CDR2 from the germline V gene are KGHSH and LQKENI. The V gene lost 3 bases and the J gene lost 6 bases, with 17 bases spanning the gap. The CDR3 is CASSPGPQGGHGYTF. In nucleotides, the CDR3 is TGTGCCAGCTCACCGGGACCACAGGGAGGGCATGGCTACACCTTC.

This sequence joins TRBV7-6 and TRBJ2-6, with 7 bases that match TRBD1. V shed 2 bases and J 0 bases; nucleotides not matched to a gene: 7. The CDR3 consists of 18 residues. Germline-derived CDR1 and CDR2 are SGHVS and FNYEAQ. The CDR3 bases are TGTGCCAGCAGCTTATGGGACAGAACCTTCTCTGGGGCCAACGTCCTGACTTTC. Translating it yields CASSLWDRTFSGANVLTF.

The chain employs TRBV7-9 and TRBJ1-1; tentative D call: TRBD1 (6 bases). The germline V gene encodes CDR1 SEHNR and CDR2 FQNEAQ (reference sequence). The CDR3 has 14 amino acids. V lost 6 bases and J 4 bases, leaving 15 bases between the germline ends. CDR3 loop: CASRAGVSGTEAFF. The CDR3 DNA sequence: TGTGCCAGCAGAGCAGGGGTTTCGGGCACTGAAGCTTTCTTT.

The chain employs TRBV30 and TRBJ1-6; D not certain. Trimming removed 4 bases from V and 0 bases from J, with 10 bases in between. The CDR3 has 15 amino acids. Germline CDR1 reads GTSNPN; CDR2 reads SVGIG (reference sequence). The CDR3 sequence is CAWTIGSSYNSPLHF. CDR3 DNA: TGTGCCTGGACCATAGGGAGCTCCTATAATTCACCCCTCCACTTT.

This clone was counted only a few times. CDR3 amino acids: CAWSGLYEQYF. CDR3 bases: TGTGCCTGGAGCGGACTCTACGAGCAGTACTTC. This chain uses TRBV30 with TRBJ2-7, with TRBD2 as a possible D gene (5 bases). Between the trimmed V and J ends, which lost 3 bases and 3 bases, there was a span of 6 bases. The CDR3 spans 11 residues. CDR1 is GTSNPN and CDR2 is SVGIG in the germline V gene (reference sequence).

The chain has TRBV30 and TRBJ2-5, with 10 nucleotides matching TRBD2. CDR3 length equals 14 residues. Losses at the gene ends were 2 bases for V and 5 bases for J; bases not matched to a gene: 5. CDR1 GTSNPN and CDR2 SVGIG come from the germline V gene (reference sequence). In nucleotides, the CDR3 is TGTGCCTGGAGTAAAGGGGGACTAGCGGAGACCCAGTACTTC. This sequence encodes CAWSKGGLAETQYF.

The V and J genes are TRBV2 and TRBJ1-2, with TRBD1 matching over 8 bases. CDR1 and CDR2 from the germline V gene are SNHLY and FYNNEI. After removal of 8 bases from V and 6 bases from J, the junction contained 11 bases not matched to a gene. This CDR3 comprises 14 residues. The CDR3 DNA reads TGTGCCAGCGGAAGACAGGGGCGGATAGATGGCTACACCTTC. It encodes CASGRQGRIDGYTF.

The chain has TRBV28 and TRBJ2-6; 8 bases agree with TRBD2. The CDR3 loop spans 16 amino acids. V trimming: 4 bases; J trimming: 2 bases; junction bases outside the gene matches: 4. Germline lookup yields CDR1 MDHEN and CDR2 SYDVKM. CDR3 DNA: TGTGCCAGCAGTTCCCCGGGGGGGACTGGGGCCAACGTCCTGACTTTC. It yields the protein CASSSPGGTGANVLTF.

The chain links TRBV5-8 to TRBJ1-2; the D is unclear. There are 16 residues in the CDR3. Germline lookup yields CDR1 SGHTS and CDR2 YDEGEE. Trimming pared 4 bases from V and 0 bases from J, leaving 16 bases between. This CDR3 reads CASSPRRDPANYGYTF. CDR3 nucleotide sequence: TGTGCCAGCAGCCCCAGGCGCGACCCAGCTAACTATGGCTACACCTTC.

J is TRBJ2-3 and V is TRBV7-9; 7 nucleotides match TRBD1. From germline, CDR1 is SEHNR and CDR2 FQNEAQ (reference sequence). There are 15 residues in the CDR3. Trimming at V came to 5 bases and at J to 0 bases, leaving 5 bases not matched to a gene. CDR3 amino acids: CASSPGQASTDTQYF. As DNA, the CDR3 is TGTGCCAGCAGCCCAGGACAGGCGAGCACAGATACGCAGTATTTT.

The chain has TRBV28 and TRBJ2-7, with D possibly being TRBD1 (7 bases). The germline V gene encodes CDR1 MDHEN and CDR2 SYDVKM. Trimming removed 7 bases at V and 2 bases at J, with 9 bases between. This CDR3 region has 12 residues. CDR3 amino acids: CASTGGTYEQYF. The CDR3 nucleotides read TGTGCCAGCACAGGGGGGACCTACGAGCAGTACTTC. Supplemented by reference TRBV28 and TRBJ2-7, the full variable domain reads DVKVTQSSRYLVKRTGEKVFLECVQDMDHENMFWYRQDPGLGLRLIYFSYDVKMKEKGDIPEGYSVSREKKERFSLILESASTNQTSMYLCASTGGTYEQYFGPGTRLTVT.

The sample holds a few counts of this clone. The chain couples TRBV7-8 to TRBJ1-1; D not resolved. V lost 7 bases and J lost 0, with 15 bases in between. CDR1 SGHVS and CDR2 FQNEAQ come from the germline V gene. This CDR3 comprises 15 residues. DNA for the CDR3: TGTGCCAGCACCCTTAGAGAGGACTTGAACACTGAAGCTTTCTTT. Amino acid sequence: CASTLREDLNTEAFF. Based on the CDR3 plus reference TRBV7-8 and TRBJ1-1, the full variable domain is GAGVSQSPRYKVAKRGQDVALRCDPISGHVSLFWYQQALGQGPEFLTYFQNEAQLDKSGLPSDRFFAERPEGSVSTLKIQRTQQEDSAVYLCASTLREDLNTEAFFGQGTRLTVV.

This chain uses TRBV6-6 with TRBJ2-5, with 7 bases lining up with TRBD1. Losses at the gene ends were 5 bases for V and 6 bases for J; bases not matched to a gene: 6. Germline values: CDR1 MNHNY, CDR2 SVGAGI (reference sequence). The CDR3 covers 13 residues. For the CDR3, the DNA is TGTGCCAGCAGTCACCGGGACAGTAAGACCCAGTACTTC. Translating gives CASSHRDSKTQYF.

The rearrangement uses TRBV7-8 and TRBJ2-1, with 7 bases lining up with TRBD2. Germline V gene lookup returns CDR1 SGHVS and CDR2 FQNEAQ. The CDR3 totals 15 residues. J gave up 2 bases and V 2 bases, and 3 bases lay outside the gene matches. This chain's CDR3 is CASSLWGRAYNEQFF. CDR3 DNA: TGTGCCAGCAGCTTATGGGGGAGGGCCTACAATGAGCAGTTCTTC. Looking up the rest from reference TRBV7-8 and TRBJ2-1 gives the full variable domain: GAGVSQSPRYKVAKRGQDVALRCDPISGHVSLFWYQQALGQGPEFLTYFQNEAQLDKSGLPSDRFFAERPEGSVSTLKIQRTQQEDSAVYLCASSLWGRAYNEQFFGPGTRLTVL.

The V and J genes are TRBV5-1 and TRBJ1-1; D perhaps matches TRBD1 (6 bases). Germline CDR1 and CDR2: SGHRS and YFSETQ. This CDR3 has 15 amino acids. Trimming took 0 bases from V and 4 from J, leaving 13 bases between them. The CDR3 loop is CASSLGTGSATEAFF. The CDR3 DNA reads TGCGCCAGCAGCTTGGGAACAGGGTCGGCCACTGAAGCTTTCTTT.

The chain employs TRBV24-1 and TRBJ2-2, with 10 bases that match TRBD1. The junction had 14 bases not matched to a gene; V was cut back by 4 bases and J by 1 base. The length of the CDR3 is 20 residues. CDR1 KGHDR and CDR2 SFDVKD come from the germline V gene. CDR3 nucleotide sequence: TGTGCCACCAGTGAGAAGGGACAGGGGCCTGCATACGGGAACACCGGGGAGCTGTTTTTT. This codes for CATSEKGQGPAYGNTGELFF.

Only one count was recorded for this clone. The chain links TRBV10-3 to TRBJ1-5; D uncertain. Germline V gene sequence: CDR1 ENHRY, CDR2 SYGVKD. The CDR3 sequence is 13 residues long. The germline V and J ends were trimmed by 3 bases and 11 bases, with 14 bases remaining between them. The CDR3 sequence: CAISEGWEQAQHF. The CDR3, as DNA: TGTGCCATCAGTGAAGGGTGGGAGCAGGCCCAGCATTTT.

This clone appeared a few times. The J gene is TRBJ2-3, the V gene TRBV10-1, with a tentative D call TRBD2 (6 bases). The V and J ends lost 2 bases and 1 base respectively, with 13 bases between them. The CDR3 extends over 16 amino acids. Germline CDR1 and CDR2: WNHNN and SYGVQD (reference sequence). CDR3: CASSEESGVGTDTQYF. The CDR3 region has the DNA TGCGCCAGCAGTGAGGAATCGGGAGTCGGCACAGATACGCAGTATTTT.

The chain employs TRBV27 and TRBJ1-1; D might be TRBD1 (5 bases). Germline V gives CDR1 MNHEY, CDR2 SMNVEV (reference sequence). Trimming took 0 bases from V and 2 from J, leaving 10 bases between them. CDR3 length: 15 amino acids. CDR3 region: CASSLSSRANTEAFF. CDR3 nucleotide sequence: TGTGCCAGCAGTTTATCGAGCAGGGCCAACACTGAAGCTTTCTTT.

The chain uses TRBV5-4 and TRBJ1-6, with 8 bases aligning to TRBD1. Unmatched junction bases numbered 13, after V lost 4 bases and J lost 10 bases. In germline, CDR1 is SGHNT, CDR2 YYREEE (reference sequence). There are 16 residues in the CDR3. CDR3 bases: TGTGCCAGCAGCCCTACAACAGGGGGGCGGGACTCACCCCTCCACTTT. It codes for CASSPTTGGRDSPLHF.

The V and J genes are TRBV6-5 and TRBJ2-3, with D maybe TRBD2 (6 bases). The CDR3 loop spans 12 amino acids. Germline V gene data show CDR1 as MNHEY and CDR2 as SVGAGI. V lost 11 bases and J lost 2, with 11 bases in between. The CDR3 nucleotides read TGTGCCGTTGGACTAAACACAGATACGCAGTATTTT. It yields the protein CAVGLNTDTQYF.

The chain recombines TRBV19 with TRBJ2-7, with D maybe TRBD2 (6 bases). The V and J ends lost 4 bases and 2 bases respectively, with 15 bases between them. CDR3 length equals 15 residues. Per the germline V gene, CDR1 is LNHDA and CDR2 is SQIVND (reference sequence). Written as DNA, the CDR3 is TGTGCCAGTAGTAAGTCAGCGGGTTCCACCTACGAGCAGTACTTC. Translated, it gives CASSKSAGSTYEQYF.

The J gene is TRBJ2-3, the V gene TRBV6-5; D ambiguous. The CDR3 runs 13 residues. The germline V and J ends were trimmed by 6 bases and 5 bases, with 12 bases remaining between them. Germline loops: CDR1 MNHEY, CDR2 SVGAGI. This chain's CDR3 is CASSPTLQDTQYF. CDR3 DNA: TGTGCCAGCAGCCCGACACTTCAAGATACGCAGTATTTT.

The chain combines TRBV7-5 with TRBJ2-7; the table names TRBD2, a call not compared with the DNA. TRBV7-5 is reported as a pseudogene. The CDR3 is made up of 13 amino acids. CDR3 coding DNA: TGTGCCAGAATAACTAGCGGGTCCTACGAGCAGTACTTC. It codes for CARITSGSYEQYF.